Sequencing of this TCR beta chain was carried out in a study of shared clonotypes between healthy human individuals. Per the germline V gene, CDR1 is SGHNT and CDR2 is YYREEE (reference sequence). The CDR3 has 17 residues. With 4 bases removed from V and 9 bases from J, the gap between germline ends came to 23 bases. Authors' processing steps: There were no quality scores in the junction-only immunoSEQ sequences, so filtering differed. Here immunoSEQ multiplex PCR was the method, and the copy in TCRdb shows in-frame clones only, minus some. The V and J calls and the clone size are those of that table, but D and trimming were determined from the DNA. In the table there are fewer than 200,000 clones, over 85% of which are singletons. This clone was found once.

This sequence was found in a young woman in good health. The sequenced material came from naive CD4+ T cells sorted from blood. Described subset: CD45RA+ positively selected. J is TRBJ1-6 and V is TRBV5-4, with D hard to call. CDR3 protein: CASSPSSGAEFSSPLHF. In DNA, the CDR3 is TGTGCCAGCAGCCCGTCGTCTGGTGCGGAATTCAGTTCACCCCTCCACTTT.